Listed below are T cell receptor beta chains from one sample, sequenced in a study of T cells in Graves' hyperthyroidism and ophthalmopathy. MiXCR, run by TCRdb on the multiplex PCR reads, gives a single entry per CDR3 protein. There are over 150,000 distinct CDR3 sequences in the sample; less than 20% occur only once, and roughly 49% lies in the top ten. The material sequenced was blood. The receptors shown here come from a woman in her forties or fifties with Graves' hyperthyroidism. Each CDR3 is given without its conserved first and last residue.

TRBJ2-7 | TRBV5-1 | ASSLGLAGISYEQH
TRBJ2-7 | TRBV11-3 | ASSFGTENYEQY
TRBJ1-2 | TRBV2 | ASSEATSLGYT
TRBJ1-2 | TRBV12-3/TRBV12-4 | ASSLALQGNYGYT
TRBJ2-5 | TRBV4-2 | ASSQEDGRAETQY
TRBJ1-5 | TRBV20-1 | TAGAGGNQPQH
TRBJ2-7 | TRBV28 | ASSLRGNEQY
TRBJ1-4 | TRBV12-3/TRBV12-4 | ASSPLWTGLGSNEKLF
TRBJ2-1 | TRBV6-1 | ASSEFGREQF
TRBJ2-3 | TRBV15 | ATSRDTLAGGPTDTQY
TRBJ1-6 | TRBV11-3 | ASRAREGVTPLH
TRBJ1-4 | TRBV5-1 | ASSLGLEGREKLF
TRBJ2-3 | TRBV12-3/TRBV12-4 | ASSWTSGRTDTQY
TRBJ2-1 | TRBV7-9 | ASSLAPSGSYYEQF
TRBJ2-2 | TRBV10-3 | ATQENTGELF
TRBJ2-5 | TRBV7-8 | ASSLDRGRQETQY
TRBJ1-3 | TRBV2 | ASSENQAPPGNTIY
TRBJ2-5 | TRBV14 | ASSQDYSAGGETQY
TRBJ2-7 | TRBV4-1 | ASSHLRHRVHEQY
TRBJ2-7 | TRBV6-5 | ASSYNKGGKGYYEQY
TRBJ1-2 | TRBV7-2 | ASSLAMAVLGYT
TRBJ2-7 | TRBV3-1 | ASSQQPGGHEQY
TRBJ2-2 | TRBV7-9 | ASSQTSVNTGELF
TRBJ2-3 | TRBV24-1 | ATSDLRLAGTDTQY
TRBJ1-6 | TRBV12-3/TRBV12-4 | ASSLGMGRTTRSYNSPLH
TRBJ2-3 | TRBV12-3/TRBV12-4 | ASSLLDTQY
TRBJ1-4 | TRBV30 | AWSVLGQGQLF
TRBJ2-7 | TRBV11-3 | ASSNTGEQY
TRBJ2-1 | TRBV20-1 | SARDVARGEQF
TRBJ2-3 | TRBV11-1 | ASSLQPGLAGGGSTDTQY
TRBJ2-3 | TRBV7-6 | ASRGELATPDTQY
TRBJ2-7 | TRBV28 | ASSGTSGTSYEQY